These 32 T cell receptor beta chains were sequenced from one sample in a study of cytomegalovirus exposure and HLA in healthy donors. Use of 60 Vbeta and 13 Jbeta primers characterized the PCR. Produced via immunoSEQ multiplex PCR; TCRdb's table is partial and in-frame only. The data show about 300,000 clones, roughly 88% seen once. Source material: PBMCs. The receptor set was obtained from a man aged 35 to 55 in good health and CMV-seropositive.

The rearrangement links TRBV27 to TRBJ2-6; D not certain. V lost 8 bases and J lost 0, with 5 bases in between. The length of the CDR3 is 13 residues. The V gene's germline CDR1 is MNHEY and CDR2 SMNVEV (reference sequence). CDR3 nucleotide sequence: TGTGCCAGCCGAGACTCTGGGGCCAACGTCCTGACTTTC. Its translation: CASRDSGANVLTF.

CDR3 bases: TGTGCCAGCAGTTACTCAGCGGGAGACTACAATGAGCAGTTCTTC. This codes for CASSYSAGDYNEQFF. The chain couples TRBV6-5 to TRBJ2-1, with TRBD2 identical over 8 bases. Germline V lookup: CDR1 MNHEY, CDR2 SVGAGI. The V and J ends lost 0 bases and 3 bases, in that order; junction bases with no gene match: 1. There are 15 residues in the CDR3.

J is TRBJ2-2 and V is TRBV9; D is possibly TRBD2 (6 bases). With 2 bases removed from V and 3 bases from J, the gap between germline ends came to 8 bases. Germline V gene lookup returns CDR1 SGDLS and CDR2 YYNGEE. The CDR3 consists of 14 residues. This CDR3 is CASSVTGDTGELFF. Written as DNA, the CDR3 is TGTGCCAGCAGCGTGACGGGGGACACCGGGGAGCTGTTTTTT.

The gene calls are TRBV27 and TRBJ2-7, with D possibly being TRBD2 (6 bases). This CDR3 comprises 13 residues. Per germline, CDR1 MNHEY and CDR2 SMNVEV (reference sequence). V lost 4 bases and J 0 bases, leaving 7 bases between the germline ends. The CDR3: CASSWRGSYEQYF. The CDR3, as DNA: TGTGCCAGCAGTTGGAGGGGCTCCTACGAGCAGTACTTC.

The chain employs TRBV19 and TRBJ2-5; D possibly corresponds to TRBD2 (6 bases). The CDR3 is 13 residues long. The V gene lost 5 bases and the J gene lost 7 bases, with 14 bases spanning the gap. Looked up from germline, CDR1 is LNHDA and CDR2 is SQIVND (reference sequence). The CDR3 spells CASSPREYGTQYF. The CDR3, as DNA: TGTGCCAGTAGTCCCCGGGAGTACGGGACCCAGTACTTC.

This clone was recorded once. V and J are TRBV29-1 and TRBJ1-2; D not certain. V shed 4 bases and J shed 4 bases, with 10 bases lying between them. This CDR3 region has 12 residues. CDR1 and CDR2 (germline): SQVTM, ANQGSEA. The CDR3 reads CSVVIQAYGYTF. CDR3 nucleotide sequence: TGCAGCGTTGTAATCCAGGCCTATGGCTACACCTTC.

This chain connects TRBV18 to TRBJ1-2; maybe TRBD1 (6 bases). Germline assignment: CDR1 KGHSH and CDR2 LQKENI. Trimming removed 5 bases from V and 1 base from J, with 11 bases in between. The CDR3 is 14 amino acids. Here the CDR3 DNA reads TGTGCCAGCTCAACCGGGACAAGTAACTATGGCTACACCTTC. Its translation is CASSTGTSNYGYTF.

The rearrangement links TRBV14 to TRBJ2-7; TRBD1 aligns across 8 bases. The germline gives CDR1 SGHDN, CDR2 FVKESK. J gave up 2 bases and V 3 bases, and 0 bases lay outside the gene matches. The CDR3 consists of 13 residues. CDR3 sequence (DNA): TGTGCCAGCAGCCAGGGACAGGCCTACGAGCAGTACTTC. Amino acid sequence: CASSQGQAYEQYF.

The V and J genes are TRBV2 and TRBJ2-3; a possible D gene is TRBD2 (6 bases). Germline CDR1 SNHLY, CDR2 FYNNEI. CDR3 size: 12 residues. Trimming pared 7 bases from V and 4 bases from J, leaving 9 bases between. CDR3 sequence reads: CASNREPDTQYF. The CDR3 nucleotides read TGTGCCAGCAACCGGGAGCCAGATACGCAGTATTTT.

The genes are TRBV6-1 and TRBJ2-7; a possible D gene is TRBD2 (5 bases). Trimming left V 1 base short and J 2 bases short, with 15 bases between. CDR1 is MNHNS, CDR2 SASEGT, per germline. The CDR3 is made up of 16 amino acids. CDR3 sequence reads: CASSEGVRPGAYEQYF. The CDR3 region has the DNA TGTGCCAGCAGTGAAGGGGTCCGGCCCGGGGCCTACGAGCAGTACTTC.

DNA for the CDR3: TGTGCCAGCAGCTTAGTAGGGGAAGCCAATGAGCAGTTCTTC. This gives the protein CASSLVGEANEQFF. The chain combines TRBV7-9 with TRBJ2-1, with D possibly TRBD1 on 5 matching bases. The germline V gene has CDR1 SEHNR and CDR2 FQNEAQ (reference sequence). V was pared by 1 base and J by 6 bases, with 10 bases between. The CDR3 contains 14 residues.

The chain couples TRBV27 to TRBJ2-7, with 13 bases that match TRBD2. Trimming took 10 bases from V and 3 from J; bases not matched to a gene: 6. The germline gives CDR1 MNHEY, CDR2 SMNVEV (reference sequence). The CDR3 is 14 amino acids. The CDR3 DNA is TGTGCCACGGCACGGACTAGCGGGAGCTACGAGCAGTACTTC. It is translated as CATARTSGSYEQYF.

This clone was detected only once. V and J are TRBV6-1 and TRBJ2-3; D remains ambiguous. The germline gives CDR1 MNHNS, CDR2 SASEGT. V was pared by 8 bases and J by 0 bases, with 12 bases between. The CDR3 contains 14 residues. The CDR3 region is CASALTLSTDTQYF. The CDR3 DNA reads TGTGCCAGCGCCCTCACACTAAGCACAGATACGCAGTATTTT.

The V gene is TRBV7-9, the J gene TRBJ1-5, with 9 positions matching TRBD1. Germline trimming cut 5 bases from V and 5 bases from J; bases unmatched to any gene: 1. The CDR3 totals 13 residues. Germline V gene data show CDR1 as SEHNR and CDR2 as FQNEAQ (reference sequence). The CDR3, as DNA: TGTGCCAGCAGCCGGACAGGGGATCAGCCCCAGCATTTT. Translated, it gives CASSRTGDQPQHF.

The chain combines TRBV5-1 with TRBJ2-7; TRBD2 matches at 11 bases. After removal of 4 bases from V and 0 bases from J, the junction contained 3 bases not matched to a gene. The CDR3 contains 15 residues. Germline CDR1 reads SGHRS; CDR2 reads YFSETQ. The CDR3 region has the DNA TGCGCCAGCAGCGTTAGCGGGAGGGCCTCCTACGAGCAGTACTTC. Translation: CASSVSGRASYEQYF. Combining the CDR3 with reference TRBV5-1 and TRBJ2-7 gives the whole variable domain KAGVTQTPRYLIKTRGQQVTLSCSPISGHRSVSWYQQTPGQGLQFLFEYFSETQRNKGNFPGRFSGRQFSNSRSEMNVSTLELGDSALYLCASSVSGRASYEQYFGPGTRLTVT.

The chain has TRBV5-1 and TRBJ2-7; 7 nucleotides line up with TRBD1. From germline, CDR1 is SGHRS and CDR2 YFSETQ. The CDR3 is 14 amino acids. V lost 2 bases to trimming and J lost 6 bases; unmatched junction nucleotides: 8. CDR3 region: CASSFRQGSGEQYF. CDR3 coding DNA: TGCGCCAGCAGCTTCAGACAGGGATCGGGCGAGCAGTACTTC.

The rearrangement links TRBV7-9 to TRBJ2-7, with a weak D call TRBD2 (5 bases). The V and J ends lost 3 bases and 4 bases respectively, with 10 bases between them. The germline V gene encodes CDR1 SEHNR and CDR2 FQNEAQ (reference sequence). CDR3 length: 13 residues. The CDR3 bases are TGTGCCAGCAGCTTGGAGGATGGATACGAGCAGTACTTC. Translated: CASSLEDGYEQYF.

The chain joins TRBV29-1 to TRBJ2-5, with TRBD2 identical over 7 bases. This CDR3 contains 13 residues. CDR1 is SQVTM, CDR2 ANQGSEA, per germline. The V segment lost 5 bases and the J segment 5 bases; nucleotides outside the gene matches: 8. CDR3 nucleotide sequence: TGCAGCGTTATCAGGGAGGGAGGGGAGACCCAGTACTTC. Protein sequence: CSVIREGGETQYF.

The genes are TRBV6-1 and TRBJ2-5; TRBD1 is a possible D gene (6 bases). The J call may be mistaken, given a closer DNA end match to TRBJ2-7. Germline V gene lookup returns CDR1 MNHNS and CDR2 SASEGT. The CDR3 contains 13 residues. This chain's CDR3 is CASHLAGAYEQYF. The CDR3 nucleotides are TGTGCCAGCCACTTAGCAGGGGCCTACGAGCAGTACTTC.

The chain employs TRBV7-6 and TRBJ2-2; 7 bases are a match to TRBD1. The CDR3 spans 17 residues. J gave up 3 bases and V 2 bases, and 9 bases lay outside the gene matches. Germline CDR1 is SGHVS and CDR2 is FNYEAQ. The CDR3 DNA is TGTGCCAGCAGCTTATCTTCCCAGGGGGTATACACCGGGGAGCTGTTTTTT. This gives the protein CASSLSSQGVYTGELFF.

The chain is built from TRBV28 and TRBJ2-7; 7 bases are a match to TRBD1. The CDR3 length is 13 residues. V trimming: 5 bases; J trimming: 5 bases; junction bases outside the gene matches: 6. Germline CDR1 is MDHEN and CDR2 is SYDVKM. CDR3 sequence reads: CASSIQGDDEQYF. Written as DNA, the CDR3 is TGTGCCAGCAGTATCCAGGGGGACGACGAGCAGTACTTC.

This chain links TRBV19 with TRBJ2-3; 7 positions match TRBD2. V was pared by 6 bases and J by 6 bases, with 6 bases of the junction left unmatched. The CDR3 loop spans 13 amino acids. Germline loops: CDR1 LNHDA, CDR2 SQIVND (reference sequence). The CDR3 is CASRAGAADTQYF. In DNA, the CDR3 is TGTGCCAGTAGGGCGGGAGCGGCGGATACGCAGTATTTT.

The chain carries TRBV9 and TRBJ2-3; TRBD2 is a possible D gene (7 bases). Germline CDR1 and CDR2: SGDLS and YYNGEE. The ends were cut back, 4 bases at V and 5 bases at J, with 14 bases in the middle. The CDR3 loop spans 14 amino acids. CDR3 in DNA: TGTGCCAGCAGCATGGGGGGGGCGCGAGATACGCAGTATTTT. Residues: CASSMGGARDTQYF.

This chain uses TRBV6-6 with TRBJ2-7; D possibly corresponds to TRBD1 (6 bases). CDR1 is MNHNY, CDR2 SVGAGI, per germline (reference sequence). The CDR3 is 15 residues long. Trimming shortened V by 5 bases and J by 2 bases, and 16 bases separated the two germline ends. The CDR3 nucleotides are TGTGCCAGCAGTACGGACAGCGCCAGTACCTACGAGCAGTACTTC. Translation gives CASSTDSASTYEQYF.

The chain uses TRBV30 and TRBJ2-1, with 9 bases identical to TRBD2. CDR3 length equals 17 residues. The junction had 16 bases not matched to a gene; V was cut back by 3 bases and J by 7 bases. CDR1 is GTSNPN, CDR2 SVGIG, per germline (reference sequence). CDR3 protein: CAWRGLRASGVLNEQFF. Here the CDR3 DNA reads TGTGCCTGGAGGGGACTCCGGGCTAGCGGGGTATTAAATGAGCAGTTCTTC.

The chain combines TRBV19 with TRBJ1-4; 7 bases are shared with TRBD1. CDR1 and CDR2 from the germline V gene are LNHDA and SQIVND (reference sequence). V lost 8 bases, J lost 4 bases, and 10 bases stayed unmatched. This CDR3 has 15 amino acids. CDR3 protein: CASRPRGDSNEKLFF. DNA for the CDR3: TGTGCCAGTCGCCCCAGGGGGGACAGTAATGAAAAACTGTTTTTT. Based on the CDR3 plus reference TRBV19 and TRBJ1-4, the full variable domain is DGGITQSPKYLFRKEGQNVTLSCEQNLNHDAMYWYRQDPGQGLRLIYYSQIVNDFQKGDIAEGYSVSREKKESFPLTVTSAQKNPTAFYLCASRPRGDSNEKLFFGSGTQLSVL.

This clone occurred once. This chain uses TRBV28 with TRBJ1-2; possible D gene TRBD1, 6 bases. The length of the CDR3 is 13 residues. V was pared by 5 bases and J by 4 bases, with 11 bases between. In germline, CDR1 is MDHEN, CDR2 SYDVKM. Written as DNA, the CDR3 is TGTGCCAGCAGTGGTGGACAGAGCTATGGCTACACCTTC. Protein product: CASSGGQSYGYTF.

This chain joins TRBV14 and TRBJ2-3, with 8 bases fitting TRBD2. The junction had 12 bases not matched to a gene; V was cut back by 4 bases and J by 6 bases. Germline V gene sequence: CDR1 SGHDN, CDR2 FVKESK. The CDR3 contains 16 residues. In DNA form, the CDR3 reads TGTGCCAGCAGCCCAAGCGGGAGTTTGGATTCGGATACGCAGTATTTT. Its protein product is CASSPSGSLDSDTQYF.

This chain uses TRBV6-5 with TRBJ1-4, with 8 bases fitting TRBD1. Germline CDR1 reads MNHEY; CDR2 reads SVGAGI. This CDR3 region has 14 residues. J lost 3 bases, V lost 5 bases, and 2 bases had no gene match. The CDR3 loop reads CASSRQGSNEKLFF. The CDR3 DNA follows: TGTGCCAGCAGTAGACAGGGGTCTAATGAAAAACTGTTTTTT.

In the case of this clone: The identical CDR3 is also encoded by other nucleotide sequences in the sample. J is TRBJ2-3 and V is TRBV9; no firm D call. The V and J ends lost 0 bases and 1 base respectively, with 6 bases between them. The germline CDR1 and CDR2 sequences are SGDLS and YYNGEE. This CDR3 contains 14 residues. CDR3 loop: CASSVEGGTDTQYF. DNA for the CDR3: TGTGCCAGCAGCGTAGAAGGAGGCACAGATACGCAGTATTTT.

The V and J genes are TRBV19 and TRBJ2-1; TRBD1 matches 11 bases. The CDR3 spans 15 residues. The V and J ends lost 4 bases and 9 bases, in that order; junction bases with no gene match: 8. CDR1 and CDR2 from the germline V gene are LNHDA and SQIVND (reference sequence). CDR3 DNA sequence: TGTGCCAGTAGTACCCTGGACAGGGGGCGGATTGAGCAGTTCTTC. It specifies CASSTLDRGRIEQFF.

This chain connects TRBV11-2 to TRBJ1-1; D is unclear. V was shortened by 1 base and J by 0 bases, with 9 bases between the two germline ends. The CDR3 is 15 amino acids. Germline loops: CDR1 SGHAT, CDR2 FQNNGV. As DNA, the CDR3 is TGTGCCAGCAGCTTAGCATCCATCATGAACACTGAAGCTTTCTTT. Its translation is CASSLASIMNTEAFF.